These T cell receptor beta chains were read from a single sample in a study of T cell changes during pregnancy in multiple sclerosis. The data were produced by immunoSEQ multiplex PCR, yet TCRdb's version contains in-frame clones alone and is incomplete. This table holds about 70,000 clones, 85% to 95% found once. The sample was peripheral blood, taken before pregnancy. These receptors all come from a female donor with multiple sclerosis, enrolled in a pregnancy study. Each CDR3 is given with its conserved first and last residue. Each record gives: V gene, D gene, clone size, J gene, CDR3 protein, CDR3 DNA. D genes are given only for firm matches. Only part of the rows carry a size: once, few, many, or a class if the clone is expanded.

TRBV9	NA	NA	TRBJ1-2	CASSSSGAGANYGYTF	TGTGCCAGCAGCAGTAGTGGGGCTGGGGCTAACTATGGCTACACCTTC
TRBV27	NA	NA	TRBJ2-3	CASKAGDTQYF	TGTGCCAGCAAGGCGGGGGATACGCAGTATTTT
TRBV4-3	NA	NA	TRBJ2-1	CASSQERGTEQFF	TGCGCCAGCAGCCAAGAACGCGGGACTGAGCAGTTCTTC
TRBV14	NA	once	TRBJ1-2	CASSSVPQARRYGYTF	TGTGCCAGCAGCTCGGTCCCACAGGCCCGTCGCTATGGCTACACCTTC
TRBV28	NA	few	TRBJ2-7	CASTLSGSTYEQYF	TGTGCCAGCACTTTAAGCGGGTCGACCTACGAGCAGTACTTC
TRBV6-5	TRBD1	NA	TRBJ2-7	CASSYSATGVGEQYF	TGTGCCAGCAGTTACTCAGCGACAGGGGTCGGGGAGCAGTACTTC
TRBV5-1	TRBD2	NA	TRBJ2-1	CASSFGTSGSIYNEQFF	TGCGCCAGCAGCTTTGGGACTAGCGGGAGCATCTACAATGAGCAGTTCTTC
TRBV11-3	TRBD1	once	TRBJ1-2	CASSLAGGGYTF	TGTGCCAGCAGCTTAGCAGGGGGCGGCTACACCTTC
TRBV7-9	NA	NA	TRBJ2-7	CASSPVGRGHYEQYF	TGTGCCAGCAGCCCGGTTGGGCGGGGGCACTACGAGCAGTACTTC
TRBV30	NA	NA	TRBJ1-2	CAWSVLPGHKGYTF	TGTGCCTGGAGTGTACTCCCAGGGCATAAAGGCTACACCTTC
TRBV6-1	NA	NA	TRBJ2-7	CASSEALGIINEQYF	TGTGCCAGCAGTGAAGCGCTAGGCATTATCAACGAGCAGTACTTC
TRBV10-3	NA	NA	TRBJ2-7	CAISESFLRFYEQYF	TGTGCCATCAGTGAGTCGTTTCTCAGGTTTTACGAGCAGTACTTC
TRBV5-1	TRBD1	few	TRBJ2-3	CASSFGQVSTDTQYF	TGCGCCAGCAGCTTTGGACAGGTTAGCACAGATACGCAGTATTTT
TRBV7-9	TRBD1	NA	TRBJ2-1	CASSSRDRDPYNEQFF	TGTGCCAGCAGCTCCCGGGACAGGGACCCTTACAATGAGCAGTTCTTC
TRBV19	TRBD2	NA	TRBJ2-1	CASSILPSGRIGEQFF	TGTGCCAGTAGTATACTGCCTAGCGGTAGAATAGGGGAGCAGTTCTTC
TRBV6-5	TRBD1	NA	TRBJ1-2	CASRLQGADGYTF	TGTGCCAGCAGGTTACAGGGGGCGGATGGCTACACCTTC
TRBV10-3	TRBD1	NA	TRBJ2-3	CAISLDRAPDTQYF	TGTGCCATCAGTCTAGACAGGGCCCCAGATACGCAGTATTTT
TRBV7-2	NA	NA	TRBJ2-1	CASSLAQTYYNEQFF	TGTGCCAGCAGCTTAGCTCAAACCTACTACAATGAGCAGTTCTTC
TRBV19	NA	NA	TRBJ1-1	CASSIFGANTEAFF	TGTGCCAGTAGTATTTTTGGAGCCAACACTGAAGCTTTCTTT
TRBV13	TRBD2	NA	TRBJ2-7	CASSPASGRLEQYF	TGTGCCAGCAGCCCCGCTAGCGGGAGGCTCGAGCAGTACTTC
TRBV5-4	NA	medium-sized	TRBJ1-2	CASRNPTRVRKGYTF	TGTGCCAGCAGAAACCCTACCCGGGTACGGAAGGGCTACACCTTC
TRBV28	TRBD1	NA	TRBJ2-7	CASSNRDRDSYEQYF	TGTGCCAGCAGTAACCGGGACAGGGACTCCTACGAGCAGTACTTC
TRBV28	TRBD1	once	TRBJ1-5	CASSLRGLGNQPQHF	TGTGCCAGCAGTCTCAGGGGGCTGGGCAATCAGCCCCAGCATTTT
TRBV4-2	NA	many	TRBJ2-1	CASSQGSLDSSSYNEQFF	TGTGCCAGCAGCCAAGGAAGCCTCGACAGTAGCTCCTACAATGAGCAGTTCTTC
TRBV4-3	NA	NA	TRBJ2-3	CASSQDWSIGPGAQYF	TGCGCCAGCAGCCAAGATTGGTCAATAGGGCCAGGGGCGCAGTATTTT
TRBV28	TRBD1	NA	TRBJ1-5	CASSLSHIYRGNQPQHF	TGTGCCAGCAGTTTATCCCACATCTACAGGGGAAATCAGCCCCAGCATTTT
TRBV19	TRBD1	NA	TRBJ1-2	CASSPGTGSFGCTF	TGTGCCAGTAGCCCGGGGACAGGCTCCTTTGGCTGCACCTTC
TRBV28	NA	NA	TRBJ2-7	CASSLEVAASYEQYF	TGTGCCAGCAGTTTAGAGGTTGCAGCCAGCTACGAGCAGTACTTC
TRBV7-2	NA	NA	TRBJ2-3	CASSLGSTDTQYF	TGTGCCAGCAGCCTGGGCAGCACAGATACGCAGTATTTT
TRBV18	TRBD1	NA	TRBJ1-2	CASSPPVGDRDGYTF	TGTGCCAGCTCACCACCGGTCGGGGACAGGGATGGCTACACCTTC
TRBV27	TRBD1	NA	TRBJ1-2	CASSLIGTASNYGYTF	TGTGCCAGCAGTCTTATCGGGACAGCTTCCAACTATGGCTACACCTTC
TRBV27	TRBD1	NA	TRBJ1-2	CASSFRGQNGYTF	TGTGCCAGCAGTTTCAGGGGGCAGAATGGCTACACCTTC
TRBV4-2	NA	few	TRBJ2-2	CASSQEWRGFSNTGELFF	TGTGCCAGCAGCCAAGAATGGAGGGGCTTTTCGAACACCGGGGAGCTGTTTTTT
TRBV2	TRBD1	NA	TRBJ1-1	CASPRRDSTLEAFF	TGTGCCAGCCCTCGACGGGACAGCACCCTTGAAGCTTTCTTT
TRBV10-3	NA	NA	TRBJ2-5	CAIRDSGLETQYF	TGTGCCATCAGAGATTCAGGTTTGGAGACCCAGTACTTC
TRBV4-3	TRBD1	NA	TRBJ1-2	CASSQDRVLGQGGYTF	TGCGCCAGCAGCCAAGATCGGGTGCTAGGACAGGGGGGCTACACCTTC
TRBV27	NA	NA	TRBJ2-7	CASSSLMTGDPYEQYF	TGTGCCAGCAGTTCCCTAATGACAGGAGACCCCTACGAGCAGTACTTC